This T cell receptor beta chain was found in a study of regulatory and conventional T cells in breast cancer (dated by TCRdb to about 2015). Including cysteine and phenylalanine, the CDR3 has 12 amino acids. Just the 36-base CDR3 DNA is kept, in frame starting at base 1. The germline V gene supplies CDR1 KGHDR and CDR2 SFDVKD. Deletion took 9 bases off V and 1 base off J, with a span of 7 bases between the germline ends. Libraries were made using PCR. Instrument on record: Illumina MiSeq. TCRdb passed the public sequencing reads through fastp at Q25 and MiXCR, retaining productive beta sequences. When rows share a CDR3 protein, they turn into one entry using the most common DNA and genes. This sample comprises over 15,000 distinct CDR3 sequences, 32% of them detected only once. Of the sample, 1.6% falls within the top ten clones. This clonotype was counted between two and nine times. Its recognized antigen is unknown. No base quality values were provided; no much bigger clone lies one nucleotide off.

The chain uses TRBV24-1 and TRBJ2-3; matching of 6 bases hints at TRBD1 as the D gene. The receptor was derived from a female donor in good health. Input material: conventional T cells from blood. The DNA is TGTGCCACCTCAGGGGGCACAGATACGCAGTATTTT. Translated, this is CATSGGTDTQYF.